This entry lists 27 T cell receptor beta chains sequenced from one sample in a study of radiation and T cells in renal cell carcinoma. Time point: blood 2 weeks post-SBRT. Treatment reported: 15 Gy SBRT to primary tumor, nephrectomy 4 weeks later. Sequenced by immunoSEQ multiplex PCR; TCRdb stores in-frame clones only, minus some. The data hold about 130,000 clones, with 65% to 85% observed a single time. Sequenced here: blood, sampled from a patient whose treatment included radiotherapy and nephrectomy. The receptors come from a man in his fifties with renal cell carcinoma.

This rearrangement joins TRBV7-6 to TRBJ1-4; 8 nucleotides align to TRBD1. Germline trimming cut 5 bases from V and 6 bases from J; bases unmatched to any gene: 5. CDR1 is SGHVS and CDR2 is FNYEAQ in the germline V gene. The CDR3 covers 14 residues. CDR3 sequence: CASSPAGGYEKLFF. CDR3 nucleotide sequence: TGTGCCAGCAGCCCCGCAGGGGGCTATGAAAAACTGTTTTTT.

This clone is a singleton in its sample. The gene calls are TRBV25-1 and TRBJ2-2; no clear D. Deletions cut 7 bases from V and 0 bases from J, with 9 bases between. The CDR3 covers 14 residues. Germline V gives CDR1 MGHDK, CDR2 SYGVNS. In nucleotides, the CDR3 is TGTGCCAGCACCGCGACGGCGAACACCGGGGAGCTGTTTTTT. Translated, it gives CASTATANTGELFF.

The CDR3 protein is CASSFWTGGGETQYF. The CDR3 DNA reads as TGTGCCAGCAGCTTCTGGACAGGGGGCGGAGAGACCCAGTACTTC. The chain is built from TRBV5-4 and TRBJ2-5, with 11 positions matching TRBD1. CDR3 length: 15 residues. Per germline, CDR1 SGHNT and CDR2 YYREEE (reference sequence). After removal of 2 bases from V and 4 bases from J, the junction contained 4 bases not matched to a gene.

The chain is built from TRBV6-1 and TRBJ1-1; 8 bases are a match to TRBD1. The V segment lost 2 bases and the J segment 3 bases; nucleotides outside the gene matches: 5. Germline loops: CDR1 MNHNS, CDR2 SASEGT. CDR3 length: 15 residues. CDR3 coding DNA: TGTGCCAGCAGTGAATTCACACAGGGGGACACTGAAGCTTTCTTT. Its protein product is CASSEFTQGDTEAFF.

This clone was picked up one time. This chain links TRBV6-5 with TRBJ2-7; D is perhaps TRBD2 (7 bases). V was shortened by 5 bases and J by 0 bases, with 14 bases between the two germline ends. CDR1 is MNHEY, CDR2 SVGAGI, per germline. The CDR3 spans 15 residues. CDR3 region: CASSHNRDYSYEQYF. The CDR3 DNA reads TGTGCCAGCAGTCACAACAGGGACTACTCCTACGAGCAGTACTTC.

The chain is built from TRBV6-1 and TRBJ1-2; D may be TRBD1 (6 bases). The germline CDR1 and CDR2 sequences are MNHNS and SASEGT. The CDR3 loop spans 13 amino acids. Trimming left V 7 bases short and J 3 bases short, with 12 bases between. The CDR3 DNA reads TGTGCCAGCACCCCGACAGGAGACTATGGCTACACCTTC. The encoded protein is CASTPTGDYGYTF.

The chain couples TRBV6-1 to TRBJ2-3; possibly TRBD2 for D (6 bases). This CDR3 is 14 amino acids long. CDR1 is MNHNS, CDR2 SASEGT, per germline. Trimming removed 6 bases at V and 0 bases at J, with 10 bases between. The CDR3 sequence is CASRLALSTDTQYF. CDR3 DNA sequence: TGTGCCAGCAGACTAGCCCTGAGCACAGATACGCAGTATTTT.

The rearrangement uses TRBV11-2 and TRBJ2-3, with 9 bases that match TRBD2. The CDR3 consists of 16 residues. Germline V CDR1 and CDR2: SGHAT, FQNNGV. The junction had 5 bases not matched to a gene; V was cut back by 2 bases and J by 2 bases. CDR3 sequence: CASSLLASGNTDTQYF. DNA for the CDR3: TGTGCCAGCAGCTTACTAGCTAGCGGGAACACAGATACGCAGTATTTT.

The gene calls are TRBV6-6 and TRBJ2-1; 9 bases are shared with TRBD1. V lost 8 bases, J lost 8 bases, and 10 bases stayed unmatched. The CDR3 runs to 14 residues. The germline CDR1 and CDR2 sequences are MNHNY and SVGAGI (reference sequence). CDR3 sequence: CASARTGGGYEQFF. CDR3 coding DNA: TGTGCCAGCGCCCGAACAGGGGGCGGATATGAGCAGTTCTTC.

The J gene is TRBJ1-2, the V gene TRBV5-1; TRBD1 matches 7 bases. The CDR3 loop spans 16 amino acids. Germline assignment: CDR1 SGHRS and CDR2 YFSETQ. Losses at the gene ends were 4 bases for V and 2 bases for J; bases not matched to a gene: 11. CDR3 DNA: TGCGCCAGCAGCAAGGACGGAGACAGGGTCAACTATGGCTACACCTTC. It is translated as CASSKDGDRVNYGYTF.

This clone was seen only once. The chain is built from TRBV2 and TRBJ2-7; a weak D match, TRBD1 (6 bases). CDR3 length: 16 residues. In germline, CDR1 is SNHLY, CDR2 FYNNEI. The V end lost 4 bases, the J end lost 4 bases, and 20 bases lay between the germline ends. The DNA of the CDR3 is TGTGCCAGCAGTGCCCTCACCGGGACAATGAATTACGAGCAGTACTTC. It translates to CASSALTGTMNYEQYF.

Points on this clone: Other DNA sequences in the same sample also yield this CDR3. The V and J genes are TRBV6-5 and TRBJ2-2, with 7 bases fitting TRBD2. Trimming removed 2 bases from V and 2 bases from J; junction bases left unmatched: 2. Germline loops: CDR1 MNHEY, CDR2 SVGAGI. CDR3 size: 15 residues. CDR3 DNA: TGTGCCAGCAGTTACGGGGGGGGAAACACCGGGGAGCTGTTTTTT. It translates to CASSYGGGNTGELFF.

The V gene is TRBV30, the J gene TRBJ2-7, with 9 bases aligning to TRBD1. Germline loops: CDR1 GTSNPN, CDR2 SVGIG (reference sequence). Trimming cost V 0 bases and J 3 bases; bases outside gene matches: 3. There are 14 residues in the CDR3. As DNA, the CDR3 is TGTGCCTGGAGTGTCCAGGGACAGGGCTACGAGCAGTACTTC. This gives the protein CAWSVQGQGYEQYF.

This rearrangement joins TRBV7-8 to TRBJ1-3, with D perhaps TRBD1 (6 bases). The CDR3 totals 17 residues. Germline loops: CDR1 SGHVS, CDR2 FQNEAQ. V was pared by 4 bases and J by 4 bases, with 20 bases between. The chain's CDR3 is CASSSLLATGIGNTIYF. The CDR3 DNA reads as TGTGCCAGCAGCTCGCTCCTAGCGACAGGAATAGGAAACACCATATATTTT.

The rearrangement joins TRBV6-5 to TRBJ2-5; 7 bases are a match to TRBD1. CDR3 length equals 14 residues. The V gene end was trimmed by 1 base and the J gene end by 5 bases; junction bases not matched to a gene: 4. The germline V gene encodes CDR1 MNHEY and CDR2 SVGAGI. CDR3: CASSYYDRDETQYF. For the CDR3, the DNA is TGTGCCAGCAGTTACTACGACAGGGATGAGACCCAGTACTTC.

The chain uses TRBV15 and TRBJ1-4; no reliable D call. Germline values: CDR1 LNHNV, CDR2 YYDKDF (reference sequence). V dropped 2 bases and J dropped 0 bases, with 4 bases sitting between them. The CDR3 is 14 residues long. This chain's CDR3 is CATSRWATNEKLFF. In nucleotides, the CDR3 is TGTGCCACCAGCAGATGGGCAACTAATGAAAAACTGTTTTTT.

V is TRBV18 and J is TRBJ1-2, with D unresolved. The CDR3 consists of 14 residues. Trimming removed 6 bases at V and 1 base at J, with 12 bases between. Germline CDR1 reads KGHSH; CDR2 reads LQKENI. The DNA of the CDR3 is TGTGCCAGCTCCCCCGGGCCCAATAACTATGGCTACACCTTC. The encoded protein is CASSPGPNNYGYTF.

The V and J genes are TRBV27 and TRBJ2-1; TRBD2 matches at 9 bases. The germline V gene has CDR1 MNHEY and CDR2 SMNVEV (reference sequence). The CDR3 loop spans 14 amino acids. V was clipped by 7 bases and J by 8 bases; unmatched bases: 9. CDR3 residues: CASTQLAGYHEQFF. The CDR3 DNA reads TGTGCCAGCACCCAGCTAGCGGGATATCATGAGCAGTTCTTC.

The gene calls are TRBV2 and TRBJ1-1, with 9 nucleotides matching TRBD1. The CDR3 totals 13 residues. J was trimmed by 4 bases and V by 7 bases; bases with no gene match: 4. CDR1 SNHLY and CDR2 FYNNEI come from the germline V gene. This CDR3 is CASTSQGATEAFF. In nucleotides, the CDR3 is TGTGCCAGCACCTCACAGGGGGCCACTGAAGCTTTCTTT.

The CDR3 nucleotides are TGTGCCAGCAGCCGAGACAGCCTACTAGCCAAAAACATTCAGTACTTC. This codes for CASSRDSLLAKNIQYF. V gene TRBV7-8 combines with J gene TRBJ2-4; TRBD1 is a possible D gene (5 bases). This CDR3 region has 16 residues. Germline V gene lookup returns CDR1 SGHVS and CDR2 FQNEAQ. The V and J ends lost 5 bases and 0 bases respectively, with 14 bases between them.

The V gene is TRBV10-2, the J gene TRBJ2-7; the D call may be TRBD1 or TRBD2 (5 bases each). V lost 8 bases, J lost 0 bases, and 8 bases lay in between. Germline V lookup: CDR1 WSHSY, CDR2 SAAADI. The CDR3 loop spans 12 amino acids. In nucleotides, the CDR3 is TGCGCCAGCCGGGACCCCTCCTACGAGCAGTACTTC. It translates to CASRDPSYEQYF.

Details on this clone: This sample includes further DNA sequences coding for the same CDR3. CDR3 amino acids: CASSLAGYQETQYF. The CDR3 DNA follows: TGCGCCAGCAGCTTGGCAGGGTACCAAGAGACCCAGTACTTC. The J gene is TRBJ2-5, the V gene TRBV5-1; tentative D call: TRBD1 (5 bases). Germline V gene sequence: CDR1 SGHRS, CDR2 YFSETQ. There are 14 residues in the CDR3. The ends were cut back, 0 bases at V and 0 bases at J, with 6 bases in the middle.

The rearrangement joins TRBV7-9 to TRBJ1-1, with TRBD1 identical over 8 bases. Germline V gene data show CDR1 as SEHNR and CDR2 as FQNEAQ (reference sequence). The ends lost 2 bases at V and 1 base at J; junction bases unmatched: 3. The CDR3 covers 15 residues. This chain's CDR3 is CASSLLTGANTEAFF. DNA of the CDR3: TGTGCCAGCAGCTTATTGACAGGGGCGAACACTGAAGCTTTCTTT.

The table lists this clone with many counts. This sample also contains other DNA sequences that code for the same CDR3. The V and J genes are TRBV5-1 and TRBJ1-5, with D unclear. Between the trimmed V and J ends, which lost 6 bases and 0 bases, there was a span of 22 bases. Germline V lookup: CDR1 SGHRS, CDR2 YFSETQ. The CDR3 has 18 residues. CDR3 amino acids: CASTPGDHDLVSNQPQHF. CDR3 DNA sequence: TGCGCCAGCACCCCGGGAGACCACGACTTAGTTAGCAATCAGCCCCAGCATTTT.

The chain carries TRBV11-2 and TRBJ2-5; D unresolved. Per the germline V gene, CDR1 is SGHAT and CDR2 is FQNNGV. The CDR3 contains 12 residues. V gave up 4 bases and J gave up 5 bases, with 8 bases separating them. CDR3: CASSYYGETQYF. The CDR3 DNA reads TGTGCCAGCAGCTATTACGGGGAGACCCAGTACTTC.

The sample holds a few counts of this clone. This chain uses TRBV30 with TRBJ1-1; D remains unclear. The V and J ends lost 2 bases and 11 bases respectively, with 24 bases between them. The CDR3 extends over 15 amino acids. Germline loops: CDR1 GTSNPN, CDR2 SVGIG (reference sequence). The CDR3 DNA is TGTGCCTGGAGTCCCCTGGAGGAAAGAGGGATTCGGGCTTTCTTT. This codes for CAWSPLEERGIRAFF.

In its sample, this clone was seen once. The chain recombines TRBV6-5 with TRBJ1-5; TRBD1 agrees at 8 bases. Per germline, CDR1 MNHEY and CDR2 SVGAGI. The CDR3 loop spans 14 amino acids. V was pared by 7 bases and J by 7 bases, with 9 bases of the junction left unmatched. The CDR3 loop is CASTAGQGDQPQHF. The DNA of the CDR3 is TGTGCCAGCACCGCCGGACAGGGTGACCAGCCCCAGCATTTT.